The T cell receptor beta chain described here comes from a study of identifying expanded T cells in peripheral blood. Sequenced by immunoSEQ multiplex PCR; TCRdb stores in-frame clones only, minus some. This table holds 90,000 or so clones, 88% found once. In this sample, this clone turned up once. What it binds is unknown. Study-wide points: About 1.2 clones differed between technical replicates, versus approximately 16 and 19 over time. Variance in clone template counts between approximately two-week samples significantly increased with total template count across all healthy donors.

Healthy donors had no documented immune events, such as infections, while sampled. The sample was blood. The clonotype was recovered from a person between 18 and 75 years old in good health.

CDR3 amino acids: CASRLAGAQNEQFF. CDR3 coding DNA: TGTGCCAGCAGGCTAGCGGGGGCCCAGAATGAGCAGTTCTTC. The gene calls are TRBV2 and TRBJ2-1, with 10 bases fitting TRBD2. The CDR3 covers 14 residues. The J segment lost 7 bases and the V segment lost 6 bases, leaving 6 bases of the junction unmatched. CDR1 SNHLY and CDR2 FYNNEI come from the germline V gene.